The TCR beta chain under discussion was sequenced for a study of regulatory T cells in long-lasting Graves disease. Combining iRepertoire HTBI primers with Arm-PCR of CDR3 regions, the authors built TCR beta libraries. TCRdb passed the multiplex PCR reads through MiXCR, listing each CDR3 protein once. The table has approximately 470,000 distinct CDR3 sequences, around 15% seen once. Concerning this clonotype itself: Its antigen is undetermined.

Time point specified: newly diagnosed GD, antithyroid drugs for less than 3 months. RNA from PBMCs was the source of the TCR library. Study findings and constraints: There were preferences for TRBV28, TRBJ1-2 and TRBJ2-5 in persistent disease.

Germline loops: CDR1 KGHSH, CDR2 LQKENI. CDR3 length: 12 amino acids. V was trimmed by 3 bases and J by 9 bases, leaving 8 bases between them. These data were also filed under a second study, of T cells in Graves' hyperthyroidism and ophthalmopathy. That paper states: Exclusions: uncontrolled infection, other autoimmune disease, pregnancy, lactation.

The rearrangement links TRBV18 to TRBJ2-2; the D is unclear. This clonotype originated in a middle-aged man with Graves disease. The sequencing here drew on peripheral blood mononuclear cells (PBMCs), taken at new diagnosis, from a patient treated with antithyroid drugs. CDR3 sequence (DNA): TGTGCCAGCTCACCCCCAACTCGGGAGCTGTTTTTT. Protein product: CASSPPTRELFF.